One and the same sample provided the 25 T cell receptor beta chains below, sequenced in a study of blood T cell repertoires in COVID-19. Assay used: immunoSEQ multiplex PCR; TCRdb lists only in-frame clones, some missing. Of 150,000 to 170,000 clones listed, around 84% are singletons. Material for sequencing was PBMCs or T cells enriched from blood (not recorded which). The origin of the receptors is a man aged 50-59 years who had recovered from COVID-19.

This chain links TRBV27 with TRBJ2-7; 8 bases align to TRBD1. The CDR3 runs 13 residues. The germline CDR1 and CDR2 sequences are MNHEY and SMNVEV (reference sequence). V shed 5 bases, J shed 5 bases, and the junction held 5 bases outside the gene matches. The CDR3 here is CASSRQGTDEQYF. CDR3 sequence (DNA): TGTGCCAGCAGTCGACAGGGGACGGACGAGCAGTACTTC.

This clone was observed once. V usage is TRBV11-3 and J usage is TRBJ1-1; D is undetermined. Germline assignment: CDR1 SGHNT and CDR2 YENEEA. V lost 5 bases to trimming and J lost 1 base, with 11 bases between them. The CDR3 is made up of 14 amino acids. The CDR3 region is CASSPERENTEAFF. In nucleotides, the CDR3 is TGTGCCAGCAGCCCCGAACGGGAGAACACTGAAGCTTTCTTT.

CDR3 protein: CASSLEGNRNSPLHF. CDR3 nucleotide sequence: TGCGCCAGCAGCTTGGAGGGGAATCGTAATTCACCCCTCCACTTT. The V gene is TRBV5-1, the J gene TRBJ1-6; possible D gene TRBD1, 5 bases. The CDR3 length is 15 residues. The V end lost 0 bases, the J end lost 6 bases, and 10 bases lay between the germline ends. Germline-derived CDR1 and CDR2 are SGHRS and YFSETQ.

This clone was picked up a small number of times. V is TRBV5-1 and J is TRBJ2-5, with D perhaps TRBD1 (5 bases). V shed 0 bases and J shed 2 bases, with 11 bases lying between them. The CDR3 has 15 amino acids. Germline lookup yields CDR1 SGHRS and CDR2 YFSETQ. The CDR3 sequence: CASSLALTDQETQYF. The CDR3 region has the DNA TGCGCCAGCAGCTTGGCTCTGACAGATCAAGAGACCCAGTACTTC.

This clone was detected only once. The genes are TRBV3-1 (or the pseudogene TRBV3-2) and TRBJ2-5; the D is unclear. CDR1 and CDR2 (germline): LGHDT, YNNKEL (reference sequence). Trimming removed 2 bases from V and 7 bases from J, with 5 bases in between. The CDR3 runs 11 residues. This CDR3 reads CASSQTGTQYF. The CDR3 DNA follows: TGTGCCAGCAGCCAAACTGGGACCCAGTACTTC.

This chain uses TRBV13 with TRBJ1-1, with D maybe TRBD1 (5 bases). The germline gives CDR1 PRHDT, CDR2 FYEKMQ (reference sequence). The V gene lost 7 bases and the J gene lost 3 bases, with 12 bases spanning the gap. This CDR3 has 13 residues. The CDR3 protein is CASTRRGDTEAFF. The DNA for the CDR3 is TGTGCCAGCACCCGAAGGGGTGACACTGAAGCTTTCTTT.

This rearrangement joins TRBV24-1 to TRBJ2-7; D uncertain. This CDR3 region has 15 residues. CDR1 is KGHDR and CDR2 is SFDVKD in the germline V gene. With 0 bases removed from V and 2 bases from J, the gap between germline ends came to 10 bases. The chain's CDR3 is CATSDLGSKTYEQYF. The CDR3, as DNA: TGTGCCACCAGTGATTTGGGCAGTAAAACCTACGAGCAGTACTTC.

This sequence joins TRBV5-1 and TRBJ1-1; D is undetermined. The CDR3 runs to 14 residues. Germline CDR1 reads SGHRS; CDR2 reads YFSETQ. The germline V and J ends were trimmed by 1 base and 1 base, with 8 bases remaining between them. The CDR3 reads CASSLLVGNTEAFF. In DNA, the CDR3 is TGCGCCAGCAGCTTGCTAGTGGGGAACACTGAAGCTTTCTTT.

V usage is TRBV6-5 and J usage is TRBJ1-1; D is undetermined. Germline V lookup: CDR1 MNHEY, CDR2 SVGAGI. Trimming removed 7 bases from V and 6 bases from J, with 12 bases in between. CDR3 length: 12 residues. For the CDR3, the DNA is TGTGCCAGCACCGATTATCGGGCTGAAGCTTTCTTT. The encoded protein is CASTDYRAEAFF.

This clone has just a few counts. V and J are TRBV10-3 and TRBJ2-7, with a tentative D call TRBD1 (7 bases). Trimming removed 6 bases from V and 3 bases from J, with 24 bases in between. The CDR3 is 17 amino acids. Germline CDR1 and CDR2: ENHRY and SYGVKD. CDR3 amino acids: CAIRGDSGGLPYYEQYF. The CDR3 nucleotides are TGTGCCATCAGAGGGGACAGTGGAGGACTACCGTACTACGAGCAGTACTTC.

CDR3 in DNA: TGTGCTAGTGCCAGCGGGGGGCTGGGTTCCATAGATACGCAGTATTTT. This codes for CASASGGLGSIDTQYF. The J gene is TRBJ2-3, the V gene TRBV12-5; 9 bases agree with TRBD2. Germline V gene data show CDR1 as LGHNT and CDR2 as FRNRAP. This CDR3 comprises 16 residues. The V segment lost 7 bases and the J segment 5 bases; nucleotides outside the gene matches: 13.

V is TRBV19 and J is TRBJ1-1; D is unresolved. This CDR3 has 16 residues. The V and J ends lost 4 bases and 6 bases respectively, with 21 bases between them. Germline CDR1 is LNHDA and CDR2 is SQIVND (reference sequence). The CDR3 region has the DNA TGTGCCAGTAGTAACCGGGAAGGAGGCGTCGGCGCTGAAGCTTTCTTT. As protein: CASSNREGGVGAEAFF.

This clone was found once. CDR3: CASSPTTGEDGYTF. The DNA for the CDR3 is TGTGCCAGCTCACCAACGACAGGGGAGGATGGCTACACCTTC. The chain is built from TRBV18 and TRBJ1-2, with 8 bases aligning to TRBD1. The CDR3 totals 14 residues. Unmatched junction bases numbered 5, after V lost 2 bases and J lost 6 bases. CDR1 is KGHSH and CDR2 is LQKENI in the germline V gene.

On this clone itself: This same CDR3 is encoded by further DNA sequences in the sample. J is TRBJ1-4 and V is TRBV4-1; the D gene is possibly TRBD1 (5 bases). The CDR3 is made up of 15 amino acids. V was shortened by 3 bases and J by 0 bases, with 8 bases between the two germline ends. Germline V gene data show CDR1 as MGHRA and CDR2 as YSYEKL. CDR3 in DNA: TGCGCCAGCAGCCACCCAGGGACAACTAATGAAAAACTGTTTTTT. Translated, it gives CASSHPGTTNEKLFF.

This clone was picked up a small number of times. The chain employs TRBV4-1 and TRBJ1-1, with D maybe TRBD1 (6 bases). The ends were cut back, 3 bases at V and 6 bases at J, with 17 bases in the middle. The CDR3 totals 15 residues. Germline V gene sequence: CDR1 MGHRA, CDR2 YSYEKL. The CDR3 coding sequence is TGCGCCAGCAGCCAGAGTATTTTAGGGGGTTCTGAAGCTTTCTTT. Its protein product is CASSQSILGGSEAFF.

The J gene is TRBJ1-5, the V gene TRBV5-6; D unclear. Germline CDR1 reads SGHDT; CDR2 reads YYEEEE. Trimming took off 1 base at V and 7 bases at J, with 9 bases between the two ends. This CDR3 spans 13 amino acids. CDR3: CASSLSLGQPQHF. CDR3 DNA: TGTGCCAGCAGCTTGTCCCTTGGCCAGCCCCAGCATTTT.

The chain has TRBV4-2 and TRBJ1-2; 11 bases align to TRBD1. V lost 6 bases, J lost 7 bases, and 13 bases stayed unmatched. The CDR3 totals 16 residues. CDR1 is LGHNA, CDR2 YNFKEQ, per germline. The CDR3 coding sequence is TGTGCCAGCAGTCCCGGGACAGGGGGTTATCTGGCTGGCTACACCTTC. It is translated as CASSPGTGGYLAGYTF.

V and J are TRBV7-3 and TRBJ2-5, with D uncertain. CDR1 and CDR2 from the germline V gene are SGHTA and FQGTGA. V dropped 0 bases and J dropped 4 bases, with 12 bases sitting between them. The CDR3 spans 15 residues. The CDR3 here is CASSLTINPGETQYF. Here the CDR3 DNA reads TGTGCCAGCAGCTTAACCATAAATCCGGGAGAGACCCAGTACTTC.

This chain links TRBV3-1 (or the pseudogene TRBV3-2) with TRBJ2-7; no firm D call. The CDR3 contains 12 residues. Germline V gives CDR1 LGHDT, CDR2 YNNKEL (reference sequence). Trimming shortened V by 1 base and J by 8 bases, and 9 bases separated the two germline ends. The CDR3 nucleotides read TGTGCCAGCAGCCAAGCCGACACAAAGCAGTACTTC. Its protein product is CASSQADTKQYF.

The J gene is TRBJ2-5, the V gene TRBV29-1, with D perhaps TRBD1 (5 bases). Germline values: CDR1 SQVTM, CDR2 ANQGSEA. Trimming removed 4 bases from V and 4 bases from J, with 13 bases in between. The CDR3 has 13 residues. The CDR3 DNA sequence: TGCAGCGTTGTTAAAAGACAGATAGAGACCCAGTACTTC. Its protein is CSVVKRQIETQYF.

The gene calls are TRBV18 and TRBJ2-2, with 8 bases that match TRBD1. In germline, CDR1 is KGHSH, CDR2 LQKENI. The CDR3 is 15 amino acids. Germline trimming cut 4 bases from V and 5 bases from J; bases unmatched to any gene: 6. The CDR3 DNA follows: TGTGCCAGCTCACACCGGGACAGGTTGACCGGGGAGCTGTTTTTT. It codes for CASSHRDRLTGELFF.

V is TRBV5-5 and J is TRBJ2-7, with 9 bases matching TRBD1. The J segment lost 5 bases and the V segment lost 4 bases, leaving 1 base of the junction unmatched. CDR1 and CDR2 (germline): SGHKS, YYEKEE (reference sequence). The CDR3 runs to 12 residues. In DNA, the CDR3 is TGTGCCAGCAGCGGACAGGGGCACGAGCAGTACTTC. It encodes CASSGQGHEQYF.

J is TRBJ1-1 and V is TRBV14; D remains unclear. The germline CDR1 and CDR2 sequences are SGHDN and FVKESK. V dropped 2 bases and J dropped 5 bases, with 9 bases sitting between them. The CDR3 consists of 13 residues. The CDR3 nucleotides are TGTGCCAGCAGCCAATCTATGCAAACTGAAGCTTTCTTT. This sequence encodes CASSQSMQTEAFF. Using reference TRBV14 and TRBJ1-1 for the parts outside the CDR3, the full variable domain is EAGVTQFPSHSVIEKGQTVTLRCDPISGHDNLYWYRRVMGKEIKFLLHFVKESKQDESGMPNNRFLAERTGGTYSTLKVQPAELEDSGVYFCASSQSMQTEAFFGQGTRLTVV.

The chain has TRBV28 and TRBJ2-5; TRBD2 is a possible D gene (6 bases). V was trimmed by 6 bases and J by 7 bases, leaving 21 bases between them. This CDR3 has 15 residues. The germline gives CDR1 MDHEN, CDR2 SYDVKM. CDR3 protein: CASSPAGTARRTQYF. The CDR3 region has the DNA TGTGCCAGCAGCCCCGCCGGGACTGCCCGTCGGACCCAGTACTTC.

V gene TRBV7-3 combines with J gene TRBJ1-5, with D possibly being TRBD1 (6 bases). CDR1 and CDR2 from the germline V gene are SGHTA and FQGTGA. The CDR3 is 13 amino acids. V lost 5 bases to trimming and J lost 5 bases, with 10 bases between them. The DNA of the CDR3 is TGTGCCAGCAGCGCGGACAGAGATCAGCCCCAGCATTTT. Its translation is CASSADRDQPQHF.